The rows below give T cell receptor beta chains drawn from one sample of a study of cytomegalovirus exposure and HLA in healthy donors. Generated by immunoSEQ multiplex PCR, the TCRdb table keeps only in-frame clones and is missing some. The repertoire includes over 150,000 clones, about 86% of them detected once, and about 2.2% sits in the top ten. The sequencing input was PBMCs. These receptors were taken from a human donor in good health. Both conserved end residues are part of each CDR3. A D gene is named only where the DNA matches it firmly. Only part of the rows carry a size: once, few, many, or a class if the clone is expanded.

V,J,size,D,CDR3,DNA
TRBV28,TRBJ1-5,-,-,CASSPGSGYQPQHF,TGTGCCAGCAGCCCCGGGTCGGGGTATCAGCCCCAGCATTTT
TRBV7-2,TRBJ1-6,-,-,CASSLASRYNSPLHF,TGTGCCAGCAGCTTAGCGAGCCGCTATAATTCACCCCTCCACTTT
TRBV5-1,TRBJ2-4,-,TRBD1,CASSTGTGGVGNIQYF,TGCGCCAGCAGCACCGGGACAGGGGGTGTTGGAAACATTCAGTACTTC
TRBV5-4,TRBJ2-2,-,-,CASSSYRGANTGELFF,TGTGCCAGCAGCTCGTATCGAGGAGCGAACACCGGGGAGCTGTTTTTT
TRBV27,TRBJ2-2,-,TRBD1,CASTGQGHTGELFF,TGTGCCAGCACCGGACAGGGACACACCGGGGAGCTGTTTTTT
TRBV9,TRBJ1-2,few,-,CASSAGDGYTF,TGTGCCAGCAGCGCAGGGGATGGCTACACCTTC
TRBV27,TRBJ1-1,-,-,CASSLQGPLMNTEAFF,TGTGCCAGCAGTCTTCAGGGGCCGCTAATGAACACTGAAGCTTTCTTT
TRBV5-1,TRBJ2-1,-,TRBD2,CASSLGLAGGMAVQFF,TGCGCCAGCAGCTTGGGGCTAGCGGGAGGAATGGCGGTGCAGTTCTTC
TRBV2,TRBJ2-7,-,-,CASTQRPLSYEQYF,TGTGCCAGCACGCAGCGACCTCTCTCCTACGAGCAGTACTTC
TRBV6-6,TRBJ1-4,-,-,CANPTDSVQGGEKLFF,TGTGCCAACCCGACCGACTCCGTGCAAGGGGGTGAAAAACTGTTTTTT
TRBV5-1,TRBJ1-3,-,-,CASSLEGGNGNTIYF,TGCGCCAGCAGCTTGGAAGGGGGAAATGGAAACACCATATATTTT
TRBV27,TRBJ1-5,-,TRBD1,CASSRDRIKPQHF,TGTGCCAGCAGTAGGGACAGGATTAAGCCCCAGCATTTT
TRBV4-2,TRBJ2-1,once,TRBD2,CASSQDETSGIRQFF,TGTGCCAGCAGCCAAGACGAGACTAGCGGGATTCGGCAGTTCTTC
TRBV2,TRBJ1-3,-,-,CASSVNRNRSGNTIYF,TGTGCCAGCAGCGTTAACAGGAACCGCTCTGGAAACACCATATATTTT
TRBV5-1,TRBJ2-7,-,TRBD2,CASMKGAGGGDEQYF,TGCGCCAGCATGAAGGGAGCGGGGGGGGGAGACGAGCAGTACTTC
TRBV7-9,TRBJ2-7,-,TRBD2,CASSPKAGDPYEQYF,TGTGCCAGCAGCCCCAAGGCGGGAGATCCCTACGAGCAGTACTTC
TRBV2,TRBJ2-5,few,TRBD2,CASNRPGSGRASETQYF,TGTGCCAGCAACCGCCCAGGGAGCGGGAGGGCCTCAGAGACCCAGTACTTC
TRBV5-1,TRBJ2-1,-,TRBD2,CASSLGTSGTNEQFF,TGCGCCAGCAGCTTGGGGACTAGCGGCACCAATGAGCAGTTCTTC
TRBV7-8,TRBJ1-5,-,TRBD1,CASSPGTGHSNQPQHF,TGTGCCAGCAGCCCGGGGACAGGACATAGCAATCAGCCCCAGCATTTT
TRBV10-3,TRBJ1-1,-,TRBD1,CAISDPRGRTEAFF,TGTGCCATCAGTGACCCCAGGGGGCGCACTGAAGCTTTCTTT
TRBV29-1,TRBJ2-7,-,TRBD1,CSVQDRGRLVYEQYF,TGCAGCGTGCAAGACAGGGGGCGGTTAGTCTACGAGCAGTACTTC
TRBV10-3,TRBJ1-1,few,-,CAISVGSETEAFF,TGTGCCATCAGTGTTGGGAGTGAGACTGAAGCTTTCTTT
TRBV5-4,TRBJ2-2,-,-,CASSLRDRNTGELFF,TGTGCCAGCAGCTTGAGAGACAGGAACACCGGGGAGCTGTTTTTT
TRBV7-3,TRBJ2-2,-,-,CASRREADNTGELFF,TGTGCCAGCCGACGTGAAGCGGATAACACCGGGGAGCTGTTTTTT
TRBV2,TRBJ1-2,few,-,CASKPRGGYTF,TGTGCCAGCAAACCCAGAGGGGGCTACACCTTC